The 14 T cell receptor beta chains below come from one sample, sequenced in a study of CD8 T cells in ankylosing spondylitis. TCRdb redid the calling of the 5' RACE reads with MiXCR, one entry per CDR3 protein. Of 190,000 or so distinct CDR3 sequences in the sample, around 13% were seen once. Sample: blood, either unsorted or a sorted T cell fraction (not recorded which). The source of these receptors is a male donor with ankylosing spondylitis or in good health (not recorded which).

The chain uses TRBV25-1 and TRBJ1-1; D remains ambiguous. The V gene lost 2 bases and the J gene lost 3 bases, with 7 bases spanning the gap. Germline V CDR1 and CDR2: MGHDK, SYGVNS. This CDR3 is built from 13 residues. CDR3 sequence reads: CASSEETYTEAFF. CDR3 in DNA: TGTGCCAGCAGTGAAGAAACCTACACTGAAGCTTTCTTT. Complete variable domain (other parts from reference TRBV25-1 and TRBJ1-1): EADIYQTPRYLVIGTGKKITLECSQTMGHDKMYWYQQDPGMELHLIHYSYGVNSTEKGDLSSESTVSRIRTEHFPLTLESARPSHTSQYLCASSEETYTEAFFGQGTRLTVV.

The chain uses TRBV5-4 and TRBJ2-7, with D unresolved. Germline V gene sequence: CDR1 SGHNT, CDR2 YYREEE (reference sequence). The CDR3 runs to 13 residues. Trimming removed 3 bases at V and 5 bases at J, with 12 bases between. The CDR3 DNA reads TGTGCCAGCAGCTCCGGCTTTGGGGACGAGCAGTACTTC. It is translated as CASSSGFGDEQYF.

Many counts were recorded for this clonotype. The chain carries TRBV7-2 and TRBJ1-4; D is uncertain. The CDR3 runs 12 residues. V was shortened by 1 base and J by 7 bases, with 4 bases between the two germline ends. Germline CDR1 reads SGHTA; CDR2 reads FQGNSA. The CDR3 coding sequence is TGTGCCAGCAGCTTAGTGGGTGAAAAACTGTTTTTT. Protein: CASSLVGEKLFF.

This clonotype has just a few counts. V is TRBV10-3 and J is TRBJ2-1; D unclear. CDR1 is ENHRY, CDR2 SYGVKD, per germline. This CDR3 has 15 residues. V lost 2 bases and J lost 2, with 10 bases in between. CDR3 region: CAISEDMMTYNEQFF. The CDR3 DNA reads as TGTGCCATCAGTGAGGATATGATGACCTACAATGAGCAGTTCTTC.

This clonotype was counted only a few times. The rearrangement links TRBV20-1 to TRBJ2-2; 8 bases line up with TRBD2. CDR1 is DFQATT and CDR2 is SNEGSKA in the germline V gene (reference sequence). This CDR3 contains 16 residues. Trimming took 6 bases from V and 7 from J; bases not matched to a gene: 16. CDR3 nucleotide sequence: TGCAGTGCCCCGCCGGCGAGCGGGAGTGTTAACGGGGAGCTGTTTTTT. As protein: CSAPPASGSVNGELFF.

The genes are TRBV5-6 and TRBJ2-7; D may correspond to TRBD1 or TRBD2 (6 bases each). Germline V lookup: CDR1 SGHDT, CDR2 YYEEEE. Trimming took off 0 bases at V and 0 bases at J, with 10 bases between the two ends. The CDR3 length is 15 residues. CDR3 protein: CASSLGPGASYEQYF. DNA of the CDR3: TGTGCCAGCAGCTTGGGTCCGGGGGCCTCCTACGAGCAGTACTTC. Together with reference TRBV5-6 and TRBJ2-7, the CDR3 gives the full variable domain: DAGVTQSPTHLIKTRGQQVTLRCSPKSGHDTVSWYQQALGQGPQFIFQYYEEEERQRGNFPDRFSGHQFPNYSSELNVNALLLGDSALYLCASSLGPGASYEQYFGPGTRLTVT.

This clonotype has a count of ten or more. CDR3 coding DNA: TGTGCCAGCAGTTTGGTAGATACGCAGTATTTT. Its translation: CASSLVDTQYF. This rearrangement joins TRBV12-3 or TRBV12-4 to TRBJ2-3, with D hard to call. The CDR3 has 11 amino acids. The ends were cut back, 3 bases at V and 5 bases at J, with 3 bases in the middle.

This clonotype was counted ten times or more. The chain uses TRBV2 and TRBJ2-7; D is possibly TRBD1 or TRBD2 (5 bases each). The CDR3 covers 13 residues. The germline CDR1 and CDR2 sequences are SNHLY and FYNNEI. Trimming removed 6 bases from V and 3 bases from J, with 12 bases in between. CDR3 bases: TGTGCCAGCAGGGTCCGAGGGGACTACGAGCAGTACTTC. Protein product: CASRVRGDYEQYF.

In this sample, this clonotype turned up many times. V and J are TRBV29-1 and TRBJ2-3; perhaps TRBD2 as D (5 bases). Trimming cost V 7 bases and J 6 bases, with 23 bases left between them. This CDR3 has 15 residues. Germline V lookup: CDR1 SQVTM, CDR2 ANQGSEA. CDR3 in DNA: TGCAGCGCCCAAGGACTGTCTACCCCATGGGATACGCAGTATTTT. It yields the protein CSAQGLSTPWDTQYF.

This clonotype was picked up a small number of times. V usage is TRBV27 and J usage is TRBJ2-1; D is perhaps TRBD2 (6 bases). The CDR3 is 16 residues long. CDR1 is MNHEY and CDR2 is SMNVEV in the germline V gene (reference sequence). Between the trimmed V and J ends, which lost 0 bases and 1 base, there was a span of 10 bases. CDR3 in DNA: TGTGCCAGCAGTTTATCGTCGGGGGATTCCTACAATGAGCAGTTCTTC. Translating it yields CASSLSSGDSYNEQFF.

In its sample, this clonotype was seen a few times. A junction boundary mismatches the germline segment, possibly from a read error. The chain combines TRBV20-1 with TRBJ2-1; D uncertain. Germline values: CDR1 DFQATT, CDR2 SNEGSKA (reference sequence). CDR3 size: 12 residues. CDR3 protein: CSATRYYSEQFF. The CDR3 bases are TGCAGTGCTACCCGATACTACAGTGAGCAGTTCTTC.

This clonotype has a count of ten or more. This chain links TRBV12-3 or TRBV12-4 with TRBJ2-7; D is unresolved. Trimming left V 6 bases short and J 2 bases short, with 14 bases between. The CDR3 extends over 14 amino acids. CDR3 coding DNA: TGTGCCAGCAGCCCTAGGGTCCTTACCTACGAGCAGTACTTC. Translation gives CASSPRVLTYEQYF.

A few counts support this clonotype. DNA of the CDR3: TGCAGTGCTAGAGATCTTACTAGCGGCACCTACAATGAGCAGTTCTTC. It yields the protein CSARDLTSGTYNEQFF. The V and J genes are TRBV20-1 and TRBJ2-1, with TRBD2 identical over 8 bases. CDR3 size: 16 residues. Trimming cost V 0 bases and J 2 bases; bases outside gene matches: 6. Germline V gives CDR1 DFQATT, CDR2 SNEGSKA (reference sequence).

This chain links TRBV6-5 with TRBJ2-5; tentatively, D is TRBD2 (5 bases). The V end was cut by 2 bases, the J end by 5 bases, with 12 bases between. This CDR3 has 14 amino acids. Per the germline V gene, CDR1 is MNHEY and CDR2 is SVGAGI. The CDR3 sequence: CASSYASSSETQYF. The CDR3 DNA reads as TGTGCCAGCAGTTACGCTAGCTCGAGCGAGACCCAGTACTTC.